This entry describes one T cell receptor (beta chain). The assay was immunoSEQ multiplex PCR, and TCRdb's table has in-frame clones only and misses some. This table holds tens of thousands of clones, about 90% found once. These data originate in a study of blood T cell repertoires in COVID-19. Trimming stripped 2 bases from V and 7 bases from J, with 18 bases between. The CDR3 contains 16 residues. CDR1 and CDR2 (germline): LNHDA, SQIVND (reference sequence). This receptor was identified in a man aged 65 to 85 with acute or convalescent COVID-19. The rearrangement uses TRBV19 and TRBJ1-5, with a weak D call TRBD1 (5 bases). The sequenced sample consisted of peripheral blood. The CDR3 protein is CASSIRQARVEQPQHF. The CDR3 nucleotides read TGTGCCAGTAGTATACGGCAGGCCAGGGTAGAGCAGCCCCAGCATTTT.